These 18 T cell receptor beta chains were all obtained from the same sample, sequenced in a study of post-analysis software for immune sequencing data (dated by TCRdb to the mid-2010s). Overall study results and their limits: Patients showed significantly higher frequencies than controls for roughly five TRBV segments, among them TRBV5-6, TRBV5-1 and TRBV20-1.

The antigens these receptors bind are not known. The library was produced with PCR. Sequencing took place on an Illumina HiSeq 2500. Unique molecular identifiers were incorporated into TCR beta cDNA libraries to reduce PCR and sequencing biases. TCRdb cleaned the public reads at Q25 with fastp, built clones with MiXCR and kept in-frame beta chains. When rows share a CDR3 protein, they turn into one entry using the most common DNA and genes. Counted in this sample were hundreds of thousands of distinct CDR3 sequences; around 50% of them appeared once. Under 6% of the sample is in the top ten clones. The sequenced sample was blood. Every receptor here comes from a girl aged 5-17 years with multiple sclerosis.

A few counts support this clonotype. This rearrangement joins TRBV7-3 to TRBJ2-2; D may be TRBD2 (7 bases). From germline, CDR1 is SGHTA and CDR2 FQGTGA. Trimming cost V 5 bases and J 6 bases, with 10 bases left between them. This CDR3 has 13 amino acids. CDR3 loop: CASSPGGPGELFF. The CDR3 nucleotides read TGTGCCAGCAGCCCGGGGGGCCCCGGGGAGCTGTTTTTT.

This chain's CDR3 is CASSYWRGDYGYTF. CDR3 nucleotides: TGTGCCAGCAGTTACTGGAGAGGGGACTATGGCTACACCTTC. The V call is TRBV6-2 or TRBV6-3, the J call TRBJ1-2; tentative D call: TRBD1 (5 bases). The germline V gene encodes CDR1 MNHEY and CDR2 SVGEGT. This CDR3 spans 14 amino acids. The V and J ends lost 1 base and 3 bases respectively, with 9 bases between them.

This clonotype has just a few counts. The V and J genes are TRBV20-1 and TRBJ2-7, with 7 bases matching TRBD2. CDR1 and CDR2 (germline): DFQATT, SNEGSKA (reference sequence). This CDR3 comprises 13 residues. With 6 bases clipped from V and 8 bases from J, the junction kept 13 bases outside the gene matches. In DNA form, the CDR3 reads TGCAGTGCCCCCGGGCGGGAGAGGCCGAAGCAGTACTTC. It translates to CSAPGRERPKQYF.

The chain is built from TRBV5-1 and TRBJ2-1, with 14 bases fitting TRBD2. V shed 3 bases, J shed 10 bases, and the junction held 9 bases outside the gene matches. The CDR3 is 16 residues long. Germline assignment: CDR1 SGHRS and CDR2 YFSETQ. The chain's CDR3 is CASSSQTSGREGEQFF. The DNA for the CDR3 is TGCGCCAGCAGCTCGCAGACTAGCGGGAGGGAAGGGGAGCAGTTCTTC.

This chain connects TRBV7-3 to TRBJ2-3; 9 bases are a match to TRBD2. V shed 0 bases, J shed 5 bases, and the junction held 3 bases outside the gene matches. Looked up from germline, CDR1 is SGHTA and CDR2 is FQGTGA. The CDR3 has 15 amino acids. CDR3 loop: CASSLTGTSLDTQYF. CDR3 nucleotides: TGTGCCAGCAGCTTAACCGGGACTAGCCTAGATACGCAGTATTTT.

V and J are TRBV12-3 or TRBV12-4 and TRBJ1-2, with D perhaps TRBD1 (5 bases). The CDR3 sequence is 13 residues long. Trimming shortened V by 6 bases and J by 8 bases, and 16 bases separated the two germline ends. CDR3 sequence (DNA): TGTGCCAGCAGCGAGGGACGCGGCGGGGGCTACACCTTC. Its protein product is CASSEGRGGGYTF.

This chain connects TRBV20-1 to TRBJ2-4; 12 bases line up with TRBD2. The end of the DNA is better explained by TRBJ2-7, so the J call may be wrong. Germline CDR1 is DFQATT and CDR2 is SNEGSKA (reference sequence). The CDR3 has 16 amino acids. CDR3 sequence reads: CSAARLAGEVPDEQYF. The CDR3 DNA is TGCAGTGCTGCTCGACTAGCGGGAGAGGTACCGGACGAGCAGTACTTC.

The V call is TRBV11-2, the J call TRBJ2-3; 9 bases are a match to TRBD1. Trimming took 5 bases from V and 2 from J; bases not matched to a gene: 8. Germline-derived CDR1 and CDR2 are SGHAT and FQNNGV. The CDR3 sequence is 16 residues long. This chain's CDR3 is CASSPRDRAPTDTQYF. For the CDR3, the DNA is TGTGCCAGCAGCCCCCGGGACAGGGCTCCCACAGATACGCAGTATTTT.

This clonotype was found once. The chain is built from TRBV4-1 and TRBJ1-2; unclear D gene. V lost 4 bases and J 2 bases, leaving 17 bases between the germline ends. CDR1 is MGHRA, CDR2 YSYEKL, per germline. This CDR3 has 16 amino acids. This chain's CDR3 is CASSPLTSLRNYGYTF. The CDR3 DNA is TGCGCCAGCAGCCCCCTTACCTCACTTCGGAACTATGGCTACACCTTC.

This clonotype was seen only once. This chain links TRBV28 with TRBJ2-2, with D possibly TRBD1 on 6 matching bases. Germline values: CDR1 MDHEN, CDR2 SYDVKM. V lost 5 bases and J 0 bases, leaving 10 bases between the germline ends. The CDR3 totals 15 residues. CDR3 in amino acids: CASSPGTTNTGELFF. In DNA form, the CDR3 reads TGTGCCAGCAGTCCCGGGACAACGAACACCGGGGAGCTGTTTTTT.

This CDR3 is CASSGTSSSYEQYF. The CDR3 DNA sequence: TGTGCCAGCAGCGGGACTTCGTCCTCCTACGAGCAGTACTTC. V gene TRBV7-2 combines with J gene TRBJ2-7; weak D call: TRBD2 (6 bases). V was pared by 5 bases and J by 0 bases, with 11 bases between. The germline gives CDR1 SGHTA, CDR2 FQGNSA. CDR3 size: 14 residues.

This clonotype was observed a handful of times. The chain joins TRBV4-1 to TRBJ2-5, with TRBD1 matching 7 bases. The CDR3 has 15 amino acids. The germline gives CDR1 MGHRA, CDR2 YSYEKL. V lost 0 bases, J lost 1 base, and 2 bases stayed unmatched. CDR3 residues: CASSQDRGPQETQYF. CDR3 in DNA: TGCGCCAGCAGCCAAGATAGGGGGCCCCAAGAGACCCAGTACTTC.

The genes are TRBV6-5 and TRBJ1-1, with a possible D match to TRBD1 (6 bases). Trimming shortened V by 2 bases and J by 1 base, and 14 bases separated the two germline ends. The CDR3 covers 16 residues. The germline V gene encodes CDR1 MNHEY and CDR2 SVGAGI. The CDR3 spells CASSYTRQDPNTEAFF. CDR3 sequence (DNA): TGTGCCAGCAGTTACACCAGACAGGACCCGAACACTGAAGCTTTCTTT.

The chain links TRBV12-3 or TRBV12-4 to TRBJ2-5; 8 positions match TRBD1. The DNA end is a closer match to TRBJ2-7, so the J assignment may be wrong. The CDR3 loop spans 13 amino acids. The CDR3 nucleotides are TGTGCCAGCAGGCGGACAGGGCCTGGCGAGCAGTACTTC. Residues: CASRRTGPGEQYF.

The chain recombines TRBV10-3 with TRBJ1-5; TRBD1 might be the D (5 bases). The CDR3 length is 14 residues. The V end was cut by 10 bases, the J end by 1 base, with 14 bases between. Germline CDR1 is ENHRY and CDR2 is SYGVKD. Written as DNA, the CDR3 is TGTGCCACTTCGGGGGAAGGGAGCAATCAGCCCCAGCATTTT. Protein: CATSGEGSNQPQHF.

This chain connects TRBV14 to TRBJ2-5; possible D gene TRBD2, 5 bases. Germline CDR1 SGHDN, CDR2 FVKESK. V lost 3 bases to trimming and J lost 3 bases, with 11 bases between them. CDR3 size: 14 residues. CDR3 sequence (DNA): TGTGCCAGCAGCCAGATAGCGAGCGAAGAGACCCAGTACTTC. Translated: CASSQIASEETQYF.

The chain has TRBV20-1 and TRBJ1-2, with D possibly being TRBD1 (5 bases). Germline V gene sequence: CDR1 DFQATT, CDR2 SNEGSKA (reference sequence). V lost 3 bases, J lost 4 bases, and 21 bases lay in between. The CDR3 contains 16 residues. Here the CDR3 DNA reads TGCAGTGCTAGGATGGACACCAGCGAAATCCCCTATGGCTACACCTTC. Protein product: CSARMDTSEIPYGYTF.

The CDR3 protein is CASSLDPRTSSYNEQFF. The CDR3 coding sequence is TGCGCCAGCAGCTTGGATCCCAGAACCAGCTCCTACAATGAGCAGTTCTTC. The V call is TRBV5-1, the J call TRBJ2-1; D is unclear. The CDR3 loop spans 17 amino acids. Germline CDR1 is SGHRS and CDR2 is YFSETQ. Trimming removed 0 bases from V and 0 bases from J, with 13 bases in between.